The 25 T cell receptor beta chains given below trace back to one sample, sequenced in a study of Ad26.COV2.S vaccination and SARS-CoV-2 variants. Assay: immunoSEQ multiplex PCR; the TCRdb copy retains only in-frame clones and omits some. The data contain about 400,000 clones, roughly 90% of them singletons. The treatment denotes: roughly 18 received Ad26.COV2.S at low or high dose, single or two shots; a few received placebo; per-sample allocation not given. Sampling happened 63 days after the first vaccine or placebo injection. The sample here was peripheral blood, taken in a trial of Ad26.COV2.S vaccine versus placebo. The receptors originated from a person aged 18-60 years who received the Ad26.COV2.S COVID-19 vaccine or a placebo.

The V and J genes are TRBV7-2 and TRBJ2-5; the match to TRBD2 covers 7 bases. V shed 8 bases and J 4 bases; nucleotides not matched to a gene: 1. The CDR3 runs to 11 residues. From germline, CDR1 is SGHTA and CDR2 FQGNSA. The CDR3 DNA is TGTGCCAGCGGGAGGGGAGAGACCCAGTACTTC. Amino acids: CASGRGETQYF.

The CDR3 bases are TGTGCCAGCAGCTTATACTGGGAGGGCCAGTACAATGAGCAGTTCTTC. This encodes CASSLYWEGQYNEQFF. J is TRBJ2-1 and V is TRBV11-2; 7 bases match TRBD2. V trimming: 2 bases; J trimming: 4 bases; junction bases outside the gene matches: 8. The CDR3 runs 16 residues. Germline CDR1 is SGHAT and CDR2 is FQNNGV.

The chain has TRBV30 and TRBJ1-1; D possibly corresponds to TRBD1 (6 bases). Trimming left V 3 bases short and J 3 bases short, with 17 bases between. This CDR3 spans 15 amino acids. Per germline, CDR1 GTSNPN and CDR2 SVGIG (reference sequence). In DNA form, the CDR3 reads TGTGCCTGGAGAAGAGGGGGGCTGGGGGACACTGAAGCTTTCTTT. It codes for CAWRRGGLGDTEAFF.

CDR3 sequence reads: CSVNEGTLEQYF. CDR3 DNA sequence: TGCAGCGTTAACGAGGGAACGCTCGAGCAGTACTTC. V and J are TRBV29-1 and TRBJ2-7, with D maybe TRBD2 (5 bases). Trimming stripped 5 bases from V and 6 bases from J, with 14 bases between. Germline V CDR1 and CDR2: SQVTM, ANQGSEA. CDR3 length: 12 residues.

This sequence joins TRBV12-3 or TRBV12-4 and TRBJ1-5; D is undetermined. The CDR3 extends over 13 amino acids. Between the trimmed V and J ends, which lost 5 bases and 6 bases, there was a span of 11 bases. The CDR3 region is CASSPREGQPQHF. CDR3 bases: TGTGCCAGCAGTCCACGGGAGGGTCAGCCCCAGCATTTT.

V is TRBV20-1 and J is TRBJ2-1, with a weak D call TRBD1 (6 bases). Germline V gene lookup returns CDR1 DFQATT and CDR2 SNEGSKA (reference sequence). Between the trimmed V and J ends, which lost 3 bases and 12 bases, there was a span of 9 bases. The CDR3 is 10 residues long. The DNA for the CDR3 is TGCAGTGCTAGCCGGGACACGCAGTTCTTC. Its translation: CSASRDTQFF.

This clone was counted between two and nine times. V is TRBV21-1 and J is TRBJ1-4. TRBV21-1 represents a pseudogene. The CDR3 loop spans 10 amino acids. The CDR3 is CASGGEKLFF. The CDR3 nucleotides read TGTGCCAGCGGTGGAGAAAAACTGTTTTTT.

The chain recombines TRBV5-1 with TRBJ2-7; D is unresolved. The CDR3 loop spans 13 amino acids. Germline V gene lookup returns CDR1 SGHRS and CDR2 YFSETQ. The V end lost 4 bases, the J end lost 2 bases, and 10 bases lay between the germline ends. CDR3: CASSPTATYEQYF. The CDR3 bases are TGCGCCAGCAGCCCGACGGCGACCTACGAGCAGTACTTC.

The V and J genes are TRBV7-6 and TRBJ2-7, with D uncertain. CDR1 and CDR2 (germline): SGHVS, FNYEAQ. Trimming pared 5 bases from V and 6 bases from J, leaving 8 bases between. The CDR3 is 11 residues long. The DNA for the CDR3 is TGTGCCAGCAGCACCAGTACCGAGCAGTACTTC. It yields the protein CASSTSTEQYF.

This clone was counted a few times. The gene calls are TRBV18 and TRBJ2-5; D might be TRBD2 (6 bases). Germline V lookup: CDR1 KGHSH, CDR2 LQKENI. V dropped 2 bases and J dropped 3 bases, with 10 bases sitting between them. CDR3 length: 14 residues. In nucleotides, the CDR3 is TGTGCCAGCTCACCAATACCGGGGGAAGAGACCCAGTACTTC. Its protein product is CASSPIPGEETQYF.

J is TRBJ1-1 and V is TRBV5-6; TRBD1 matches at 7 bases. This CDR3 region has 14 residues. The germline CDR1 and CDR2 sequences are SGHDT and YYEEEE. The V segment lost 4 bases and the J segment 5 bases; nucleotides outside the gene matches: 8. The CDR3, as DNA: TGTGCCAGCAGCCACATAGGGGGCGAAACTGAAGCTTTCTTT. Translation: CASSHIGGETEAFF. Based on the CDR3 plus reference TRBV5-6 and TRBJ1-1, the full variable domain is DAGVTQSPTHLIKTRGQQVTLRCSPKSGHDTVSWYQQALGQGPQFIFQYYEEEERQRGNFPDRFSGHQFPNYSSELNVNALLLGDSALYLCASSHIGGETEAFFGQGTRLTVV.

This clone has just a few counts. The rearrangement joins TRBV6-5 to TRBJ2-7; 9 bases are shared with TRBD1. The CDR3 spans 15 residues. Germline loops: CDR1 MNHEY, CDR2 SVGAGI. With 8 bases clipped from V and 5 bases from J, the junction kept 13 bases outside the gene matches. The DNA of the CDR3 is TGTGCCAGCTGGATCGGAAGGACAGGGGACGACGAGCAGTACTTC. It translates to CASWIGRTGDDEQYF.

CDR3 loop: CASSPTGGPSYEQYF. In DNA, the CDR3 is TGTGCCAGCAGCCCAACAGGGGGGCCCTCCTACGAGCAGTACTTC. J is TRBJ2-7 and V is TRBV6-5; TRBD1 aligns across 8 bases. Germline CDR1 MNHEY, CDR2 SVGAGI. V shed 6 bases and J 0 bases; nucleotides not matched to a gene: 7. The CDR3 runs to 15 residues.

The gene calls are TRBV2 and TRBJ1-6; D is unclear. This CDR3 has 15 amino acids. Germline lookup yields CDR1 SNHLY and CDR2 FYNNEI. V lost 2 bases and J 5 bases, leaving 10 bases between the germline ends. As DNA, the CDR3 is TGTGCCAGCAGTGAATATGAAGGGAATAATTCACCCCTCCACTTT. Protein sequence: CASSEYEGNNSPLHF.

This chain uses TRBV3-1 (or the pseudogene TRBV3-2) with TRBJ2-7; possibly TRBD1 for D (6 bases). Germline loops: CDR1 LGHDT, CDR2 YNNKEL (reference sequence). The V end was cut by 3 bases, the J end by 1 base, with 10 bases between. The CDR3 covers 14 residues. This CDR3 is CASSQAGASYEQYF. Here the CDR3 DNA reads TGTGCCAGCAGCCAGGCAGGGGCTTCCTACGAGCAGTACTTC.

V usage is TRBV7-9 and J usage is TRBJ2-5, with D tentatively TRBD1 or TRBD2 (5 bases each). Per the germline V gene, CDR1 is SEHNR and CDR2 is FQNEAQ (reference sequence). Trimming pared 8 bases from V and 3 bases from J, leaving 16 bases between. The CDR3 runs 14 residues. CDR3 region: CASGPSGREETQYF. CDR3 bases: TGTGCCAGCGGACCTTCGGGACGGGAAGAGACCCAGTACTTC.

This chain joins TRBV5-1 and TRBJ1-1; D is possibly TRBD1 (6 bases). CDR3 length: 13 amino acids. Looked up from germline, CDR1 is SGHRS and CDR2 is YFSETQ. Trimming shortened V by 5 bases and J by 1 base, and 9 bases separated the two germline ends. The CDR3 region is CASRGGGNTEAFF. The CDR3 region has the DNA TGCGCCAGCAGGGGGGGCGGGAACACTGAAGCTTTCTTT.

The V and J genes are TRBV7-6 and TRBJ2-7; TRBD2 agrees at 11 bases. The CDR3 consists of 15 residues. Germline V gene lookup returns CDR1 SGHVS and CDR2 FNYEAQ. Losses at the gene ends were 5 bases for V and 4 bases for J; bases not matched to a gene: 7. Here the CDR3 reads CASSRLAGGPYEQYF. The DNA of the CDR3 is TGTGCCAGCAGCAGGCTAGCGGGAGGCCCATACGAGCAGTACTTC.

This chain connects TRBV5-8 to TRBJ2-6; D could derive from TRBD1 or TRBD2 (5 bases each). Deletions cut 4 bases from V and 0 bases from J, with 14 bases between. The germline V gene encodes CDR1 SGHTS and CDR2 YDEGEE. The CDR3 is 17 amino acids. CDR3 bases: TGTGCCAGCAGCCCACGGGACGGCCGCTCTGGGGCCAACGTCCTGACTTTC. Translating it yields CASSPRDGRSGANVLTF.

The CDR3 region is CASSEMSGSGYTF. The CDR3 DNA reads as TGTGCCAGCAGTGAAATGTCAGGGAGTGGCTACACCTTC. The V and J genes are TRBV2 and TRBJ1-2; weak D call: TRBD1 (5 bases). With 2 bases removed from V and 7 bases from J, the gap between germline ends came to 11 bases. The CDR3 contains 13 residues. The germline V gene encodes CDR1 SNHLY and CDR2 FYNNEI.

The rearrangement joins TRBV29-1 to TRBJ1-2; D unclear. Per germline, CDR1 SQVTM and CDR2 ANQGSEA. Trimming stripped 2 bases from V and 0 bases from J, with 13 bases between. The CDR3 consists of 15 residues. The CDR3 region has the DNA TGCAGCGTTGAATTGGAGCACCCTGCTAACTATGGCTACACCTTC. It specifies CSVELEHPANYGYTF.

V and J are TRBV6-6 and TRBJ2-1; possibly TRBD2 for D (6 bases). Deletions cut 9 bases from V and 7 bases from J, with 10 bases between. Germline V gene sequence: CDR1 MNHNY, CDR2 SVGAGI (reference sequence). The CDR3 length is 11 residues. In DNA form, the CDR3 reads TGTGCCAGTTGGGGGGTTAATGAGCAGTTCTTC. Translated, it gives CASWGVNEQFF.

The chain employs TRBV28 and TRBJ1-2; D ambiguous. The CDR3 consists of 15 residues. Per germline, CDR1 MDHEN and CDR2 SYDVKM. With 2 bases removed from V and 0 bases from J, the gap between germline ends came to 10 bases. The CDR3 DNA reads TGTGCCAGCAGTTTAAGGTCAGCTGCTAACTATGGCTACACCTTC. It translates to CASSLRSAANYGYTF.

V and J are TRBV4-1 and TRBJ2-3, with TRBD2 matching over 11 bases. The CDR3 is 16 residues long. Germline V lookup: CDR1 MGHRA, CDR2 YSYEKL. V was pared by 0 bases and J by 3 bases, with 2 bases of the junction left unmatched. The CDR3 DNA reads TGCGCCAGCAGCCAAGATAGCGGGAGGGTGACAGATACGCAGTATTTT. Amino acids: CASSQDSGRVTDTQYF.

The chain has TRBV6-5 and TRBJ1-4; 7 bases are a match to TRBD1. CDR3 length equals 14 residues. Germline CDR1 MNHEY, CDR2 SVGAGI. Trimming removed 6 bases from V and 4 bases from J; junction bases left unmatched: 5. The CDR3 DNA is TGTGCCAGCAGCAGGGACAGAAGTAATGAAAAACTGTTTTTT. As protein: CASSRDRSNEKLFF.